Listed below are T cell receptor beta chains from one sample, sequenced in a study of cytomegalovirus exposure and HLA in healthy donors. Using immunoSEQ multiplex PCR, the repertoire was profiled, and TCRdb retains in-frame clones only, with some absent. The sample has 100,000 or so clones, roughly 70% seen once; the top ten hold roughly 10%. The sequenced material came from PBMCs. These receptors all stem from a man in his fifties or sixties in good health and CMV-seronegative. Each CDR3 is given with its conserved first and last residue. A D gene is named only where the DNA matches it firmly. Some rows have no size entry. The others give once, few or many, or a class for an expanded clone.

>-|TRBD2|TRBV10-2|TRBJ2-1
CATHPLAGDNEQFF
TGCGCCACACACCCACTAGCGGGAGACAATGAGCAGTTCTTC
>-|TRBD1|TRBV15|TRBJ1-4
CATSGTGGNEKLFF
TGTGCCACCAGCGGGACAGGGGGTAATGAAAAACTGTTTTTT
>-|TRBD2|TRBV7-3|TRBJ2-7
CASSQALAGSYEQYF
TGCGCCAGCAGCCAAGCACTAGCGGGGTCCTACGAGCAGTACTTC
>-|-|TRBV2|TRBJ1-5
CASREPDQPQHF
TGTGCCAGCAGAGAACCGGATCAGCCCCAGCATTTT
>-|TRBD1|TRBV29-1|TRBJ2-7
CSVELGQGVGEQYF
TGCAGCGTTGAGTTAGGGCAGGGGGTGGGAGAGCAGTACTTC
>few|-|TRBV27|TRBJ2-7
CASSPRWGTAYEQYF
TGTGCCAGCAGTCCCCGATGGGGGACTGCCTACGAGCAGTACTTC
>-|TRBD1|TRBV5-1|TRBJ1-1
CASSQPDRGHTEAFF
TGCGCCAGCAGCCAACCCGACAGGGGGCACACTGAAGCTTTCTTT
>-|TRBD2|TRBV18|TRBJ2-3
CASAPSGRPDTQYF
TGTGCCAGCGCACCTAGCGGGAGGCCGGATACGCAGTATTTT
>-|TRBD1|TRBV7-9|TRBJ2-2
CASSPSTGANTGELFF
TGTGCCAGCAGCCCCTCGACAGGGGCGAACACCGGGGAGCTGTTTTTT
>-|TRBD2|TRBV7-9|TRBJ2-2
CASSNSGRGTGELFF
TGTGCCAGCAGCAATAGCGGGAGGGGCACCGGGGAGCTGTTTTTT
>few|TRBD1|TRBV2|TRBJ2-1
CASSTTGTGDNEQFF
TGTGCCAGCAGTACTACCGGGACAGGGGACAATGAGCAGTTCTTC
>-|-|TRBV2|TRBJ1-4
CASSELRPGGLGEKLFF
TGTGCCAGCAGTGAACTAAGACCGGGGGGCCTTGGTGAAAAACTGTTTTTT
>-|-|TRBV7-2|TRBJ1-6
CASSLGAIGSYNSPLHF
TGTGCCAGCAGCTTAGGCGCAATCGGCTCCTATAATTCACCCCTCCACTTT
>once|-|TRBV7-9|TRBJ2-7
CASSLGVRADF
TGTGCCAGCAGCTTAGGGGTGCGGGCCGACTTC
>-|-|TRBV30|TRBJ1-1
CAVAGTEAFF
TGTGCCGTGGCGGGCACTGAAGCTTTCTTT
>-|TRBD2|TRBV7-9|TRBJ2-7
CASSSTSGYEQYF
TGTGCCAGCAGTTCCACTAGCGGGTACGAGCAGTACTTC
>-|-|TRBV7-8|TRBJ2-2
CASSLEGGTNTGELFF
TGTGCCAGCAGCTTAGAGGGGGGGACGAACACCGGGGAGCTGTTTTTT
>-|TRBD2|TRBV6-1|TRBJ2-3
CASSDTLRLAGEDTQYF
TGTGCCAGCAGTGATACCCTCAGACTAGCGGGAGAAGATACGCAGTATTTT
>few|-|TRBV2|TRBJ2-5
CASSGEGGLDQETQYF
TGTGCCAGCAGTGGAGAGGGGGGGTTGGACCAAGAGACCCAGTACTTC
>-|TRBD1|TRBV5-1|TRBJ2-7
CASSLQGRYEQYF
TGCGCCAGCTCTCTACAGGGGCGGTACGAGCAGTACTTC
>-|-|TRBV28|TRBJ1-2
CASLKRRAYGYTF
TGTGCCAGCCTGAAGAGGAGGGCCTATGGCTACACCTTC
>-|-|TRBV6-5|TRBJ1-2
CASSYRGRYTF
TGTGCCAGCAGTTACCGAGGTCGCTACACCTTC
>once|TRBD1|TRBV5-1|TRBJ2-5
CASSLDQGVQETQYF
TGCGCCAGCAGCTTGGATCAGGGGGTACAAGAGACCCAGTACTTC
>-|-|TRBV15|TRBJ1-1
CATSRVGSLNTEAFF
TGTGCCACCAGCAGAGTTGGGAGTTTGAACACTGAAGCTTTCTTT
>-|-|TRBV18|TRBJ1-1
CASSRGGRDTEAFF
TGTGCCAGCTCACGGGGAGGACGGGACACTGAAGCTTTCTTT
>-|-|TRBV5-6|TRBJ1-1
CASSSLGADNTEAFF
TGTGCCAGCAGCTCGTTAGGGGCAGATAACACTGAAGCTTTCTTT
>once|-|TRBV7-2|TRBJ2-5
CASSSLAVETQYF
TGTGCCAGCAGCTCCTTAGCGGTCGAGACCCAGTACTTC
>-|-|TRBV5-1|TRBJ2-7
CASSLGGSSYEQYF
TGCGCCAGCAGCTTGGGCGGAAGCTCCTACGAGCAGTACTTC
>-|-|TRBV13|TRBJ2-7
CASSLGGRGAGEQYF
TGTGCCAGCAGCTTAGGGGGACGGGGGGCCGGCGAGCAGTACTTC
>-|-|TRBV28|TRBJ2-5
CASSTRGLETQYF
TGTGCCAGCAGTACCAGGGGTTTAGAGACCCAGTACTTC
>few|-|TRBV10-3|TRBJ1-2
CAISGLGVNYGYTF
TGTGCCATCAGTGGCTTAGGAGTTAACTATGGCTACACCTTC
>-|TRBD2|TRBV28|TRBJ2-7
CASRGTSGYEQYF
TGTGCCAGCAGGGGGACTAGCGGCTACGAGCAGTACTTC
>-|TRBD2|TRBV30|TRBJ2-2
CAWSMGLSPTGELFF
TGTGCCTGGAGTATGGGACTATCACCAACCGGGGAGCTGTTTTTT
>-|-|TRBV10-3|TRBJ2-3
CAISGGVGTDTQYF
TGTGCCATCAGTGGGGGGGTGGGCACAGATACGCAGTATTTT
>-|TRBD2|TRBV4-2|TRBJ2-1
CASSPGLAGVNEQFF
TGTGCCAGCAGCCCCGGACTAGCGGGAGTCAATGAGCAGTTCTTC
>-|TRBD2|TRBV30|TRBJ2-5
CARGLAGEETQYF
TGTGCCCGGGGACTAGCGGGAGAAGAGACCCAGTACTTC
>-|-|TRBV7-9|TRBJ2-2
CASSPAPSNTGELFF
TGTGCCAGCAGCCCAGCGCCGTCGAACACCGGGGAGCTGTTTTTT
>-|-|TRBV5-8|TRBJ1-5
CASSLTGISNQPQHF
TGTGCCAGCAGCTTGACAGGGATCAGCAATCAGCCCCAGCATTTT
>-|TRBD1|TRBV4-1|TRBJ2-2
CASSHRRDRSNTGELFF
TGCGCCAGCAGCCACAGGAGGGACAGGTCGAACACCGGGGAGCTGTTTTTT
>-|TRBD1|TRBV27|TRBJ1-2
CASSWSGGAGYGYTF
TGTGCCAGCAGTTGGTCAGGGGGCGCGGGCTATGGCTACACCTTC
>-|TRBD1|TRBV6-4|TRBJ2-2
CASSLRGTGETGELFF
TGTGCCAGCAGTCTCAGAGGGACAGGGGAAACCGGGGAGCTGTTTTTT
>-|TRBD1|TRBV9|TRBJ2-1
CASSAGQGSSTEQFF
TGTGCCAGCAGCGCGGGACAGGGAAGTAGCACTGAGCAGTTCTTC
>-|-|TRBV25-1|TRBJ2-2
CASSEFFRGTGELFF
TGTGCCAGCAGTGAATTTTTTAGAGGCACCGGGGAGCTGTTTTTT